This T cell receptor (beta chain) was retrieved from a study of blood T cell repertoires in COVID-19. Produced via immunoSEQ multiplex PCR; TCRdb's table is partial and in-frame only. The profile shows 200,000 to 250,000 clones, 92% of them singletons. The length of the CDR3 is 15 residues. Germline V gives CDR1 MNHEY, CDR2 SMNVEV (reference sequence). The V gene lost 5 bases and the J gene lost 4 bases, with 17 bases spanning the gap. The chain is built from TRBV27 and TRBJ1-2, with no clear D. The sequence was collected from a man between 60 and 70 years old with COVID-19, enrolled during active disease. Sequenced input: peripheral blood. CDR3 protein: CASSPRAGGRYGYTF. The CDR3 nucleotides are TGTGCCAGCAGTCCGAGGGCGGGCGGGCGCTATGGCTACACCTTC.